The 9 T cell receptor beta chains in this list originate from one sample, sequenced in a study of T cells in Graves' hyperthyroidism and ophthalmopathy. From RNA transcripts, TCR beta CDR3 regions were amplified. The HTBI primer set was used in a first-round RT-PCR of the TCR CDR3. TCRdb called the multiplex PCR reads again in MiXCR, with one record for every CDR3 protein. The sample shows hundreds of thousands of distinct CDR3 sequences, under 25% of them seen only once. The sample was blood. These TCRs come from a woman in her 70s with Graves' ophthalmopathy.

This clonotype was counted between two and nine times. The genes are TRBV5-5 and TRBJ2-7; possibly TRBD2 for D (6 bases). V lost 2 bases to trimming and J lost 7 bases, with 16 bases between them. There are 14 residues in the CDR3. Germline V lookup: CDR1 SGHKS, CDR2 YYEKEE (reference sequence). CDR3 residues: CASSFRDSLREQYF. The CDR3, as DNA: TGTGCCAGCAGCTTCCGGGACTCCCTCCGAGAGCAGTACTTC.

This clonotype appeared many times. The gene calls are TRBV2 and TRBJ1-5; weak D call: TRBD1 (6 bases). There are 15 residues in the CDR3. In germline, CDR1 is SNHLY, CDR2 FYNNEI. V lost 4 bases, J lost 2 bases, and 12 bases lay in between. The DNA for the CDR3 is TGTGCCAGCAGTGGCCAGGGGTTAGGCAATCAGCCCCAGCATTTT. It is translated as CASSGQGLGNQPQHF.

This clonotype was counted a few times. The V gene is TRBV6-2 or TRBV6-3, the J gene TRBJ1-2; D gene unclear. Germline CDR1 is MNHEY and CDR2 is SVGEGT. The CDR3 length is 16 residues. Trimming removed 4 bases from V and 6 bases from J, with 21 bases in between. CDR3 in amino acids: CASSSSDDRRRNGYTF. Here the CDR3 DNA reads TGTGCCAGCAGTTCCTCAGACGACCGAAGAAGGAATGGCTACACCTTC.

This clonotype was seen a few times. The V call is TRBV7-2, the J call TRBJ2-3, with 11 positions matching TRBD1. V shed 2 bases, J shed 5 bases, and the junction held 3 bases outside the gene matches. Germline V gene sequence: CDR1 SGHTA, CDR2 FQGNSA. This CDR3 contains 15 residues. Here the CDR3 reads CASSLSGQGGDTQYF. The CDR3 bases are TGTGCCAGCAGCTTATCGGGACAGGGGGGAGATACGCAGTATTTT.

The genes are TRBV5-1 and TRBJ1-1; 8 bases match TRBD1. V shed 0 bases and J 1 base; nucleotides not matched to a gene: 5. The germline V gene has CDR1 SGHRS and CDR2 YFSETQ. The CDR3 is 16 amino acids. This chain's CDR3 is CASSLGRTGRNTEAFF. DNA of the CDR3: TGCGCCAGCAGCTTGGGTCGGACAGGGAGGAACACTGAAGCTTTCTTT.

This clonotype was seen a handful of times. This rearrangement joins TRBV28 to TRBJ2-5; TRBD2 aligns across 13 bases. V lost 3 bases to trimming and J lost 12 bases; unmatched junction nucleotides: 4. Germline loops: CDR1 MDHEN, CDR2 SYDVKM. The CDR3 runs to 13 residues. The CDR3 DNA follows: TGTGCCAGCAGTTTCCAGACTAGCGGGAGGAAGTACTTC. It yields the protein CASSFQTSGRKYF. The complete variable domain, with remaining parts taken from reference TRBV28 and TRBJ2-5, reads DVKVTQSSRYLVKRTGEKVFLECVQDMDHENMFWYRQDPGLGLRLIYFSYDVKMKEKGDIPEGYSVSREKKERFSLILESASTNQTSMYLCASSFQTSGRKYFGPGTRLLVL.

There are a few counts of this clonotype. The CDR3 protein is CASSAQLGYTEAFF. In DNA form, the CDR3 reads TGTGCCAGCAGTGCTCAATTGGGGTACACTGAAGCTTTCTTT. The chain has TRBV5-6 and TRBJ1-1; no firm D call. Germline V gives CDR1 SGHDT, CDR2 YYEEEE. V shed 5 bases and J shed 3 bases, with 14 bases lying between them. The CDR3 totals 14 residues.

This sequence joins TRBV4-3 and TRBJ2-7, with D perhaps matching TRBD1 (6 bases). The CDR3 runs 15 residues. V was clipped by 3 bases and J by 1 base, with 13 bases between them. CDR1 and CDR2 (germline): LGHNA, YSLEER. The CDR3 sequence: CASSQWTASSYEQYF. The DNA of the CDR3 is TGCGCCAGCAGCCAGTGGACAGCCTCATCCTACGAGCAGTACTTC.

This clonotype has at least ten counts. The chain carries TRBV10-3 and TRBJ1-2; D is undetermined. The CDR3 runs to 14 residues. The germline gives CDR1 ENHRY, CDR2 SYGVKD. Trimming cost V 3 bases and J 2 bases, with 10 bases left between them. CDR3 coding DNA: TGTGCCATCAGTGATACAGTGCTGAACTATGGCTACACCTTC. This encodes CAISDTVLNYGYTF.